This entry concerns a single TCR beta chain. Antigen unknown. The sample belongs to a study of Ad26.COV2.S vaccination and SARS-CoV-2 variants. V was pared by 3 bases and J by 4 bases, with 11 bases of the junction left unmatched. The germline V gene has CDR1 DFQATT and CDR2 SNEGSKA (reference sequence). The CDR3 spans 15 residues. Treatment meaning: 19 received Ad26.COV2.S at low or high dose, single or two shots; several received placebo; per-sample allocation not given. Each sample was drawn 63 days after the first injection (of vaccine or placebo). The study's findings and limits: Recipients of either vaccine or placebo displayed similar breadth of non-spike TCRs.

The assay was immunoSEQ multiplex PCR, and TCRdb's table has in-frame clones only and misses some. This table holds 350,000 to 500,000 clones, around nine tenths found once. This TCR came from a person between 18 and 60 years old who received the Ad26.COV2.S COVID-19 vaccine or a placebo. Sequenced material: peripheral blood, taken in a trial of Ad26.COV2.S vaccine versus placebo. The chain employs TRBV20-1 and TRBJ2-7; 8 bases agree with TRBD1. Here the CDR3 DNA reads TGCAGTGCTAGTCCCAGGGGGCGCGGTTCATACGAGCAGTACTTC. This codes for CSASPRGRGSYEQYF.